The clone carrying this T cell receptor beta chain was counted between two and nine times. What it recognizes is unknown. This specimen belongs to a study of beta chain features in type 1 diabetes. General study results and limits: A PCR bias possibly favoring shorter templates would apply equally to patients and controls.

Germline values: CDR1 ENHRY, CDR2 SYGVKD. This CDR3 has 13 residues. Unmatched junction bases numbered 2, after V lost 4 bases and J lost 7 bases. Expressed TCRB transcripts were sequenced, since all the RNA that had been isolated was reverse transcribed. Some clones are missing from TCRdb's copy, which holds only in-frame ones; the method was immunoSEQ multiplex PCR. The table shows tens of thousands of clones, with approximately 59% occurring only once. This TCR was recovered from a woman aged 18-35 years in good health. The sample taken for sequencing was Tregs from blood. The chain employs TRBV10-3 and TRBJ1-5; TRBD1 aligns across 9 bases. CDR3 sequence: CAISGDRVQPQHF. The CDR3 nucleotides are TGTGCCATCAGTGGGGACAGGGTGCAGCCCCAGCATTTT.